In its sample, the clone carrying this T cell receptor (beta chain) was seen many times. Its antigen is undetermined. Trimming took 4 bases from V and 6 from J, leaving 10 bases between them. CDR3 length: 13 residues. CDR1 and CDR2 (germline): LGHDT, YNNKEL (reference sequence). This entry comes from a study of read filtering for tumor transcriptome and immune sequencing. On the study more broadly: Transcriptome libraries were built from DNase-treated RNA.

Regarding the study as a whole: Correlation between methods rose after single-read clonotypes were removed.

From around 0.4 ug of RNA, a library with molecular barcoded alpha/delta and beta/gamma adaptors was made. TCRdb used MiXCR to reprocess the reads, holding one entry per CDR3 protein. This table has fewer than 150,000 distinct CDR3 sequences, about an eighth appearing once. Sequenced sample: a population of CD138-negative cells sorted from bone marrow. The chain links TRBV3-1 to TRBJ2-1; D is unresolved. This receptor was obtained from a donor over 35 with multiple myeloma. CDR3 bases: TGTGCCAGCAGCCCCAGACTTCCCAATGAGCAGTTCTTC. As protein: CASSPRLPNEQFF.